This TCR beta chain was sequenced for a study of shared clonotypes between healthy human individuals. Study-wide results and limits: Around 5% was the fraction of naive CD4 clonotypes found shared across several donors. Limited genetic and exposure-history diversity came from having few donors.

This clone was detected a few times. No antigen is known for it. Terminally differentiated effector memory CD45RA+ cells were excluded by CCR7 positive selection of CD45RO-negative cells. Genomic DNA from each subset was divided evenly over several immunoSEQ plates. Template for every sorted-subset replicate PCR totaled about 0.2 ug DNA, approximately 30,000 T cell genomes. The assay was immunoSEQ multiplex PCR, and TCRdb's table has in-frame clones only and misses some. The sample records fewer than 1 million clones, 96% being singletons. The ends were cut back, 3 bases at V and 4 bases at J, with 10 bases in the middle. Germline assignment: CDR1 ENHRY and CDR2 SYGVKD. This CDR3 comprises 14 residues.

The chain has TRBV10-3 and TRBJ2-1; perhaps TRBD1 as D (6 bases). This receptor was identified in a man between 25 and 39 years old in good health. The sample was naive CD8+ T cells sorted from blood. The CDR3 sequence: CAISDSGHYNEQFF. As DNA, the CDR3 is TGTGCCATCAGTGATTCGGGACATTACAATGAGCAGTTCTTC.